What follows is one T cell receptor (beta chain) and its context. Its specificity is not known. The sample is drawn from a study of PD-1 blockade in classical Hodgkin lymphoma. Overall study context: A 3 mg/kg intravenous dose of nivolumab was received by patients every 2 weeks. General study results and limits: A reduction in baseline TCR diversity was reportedly seen in newly diagnosed patients relative to healthy donors.

Sequencing used immunoSEQ multiplex PCR; TCRdb keeps in-frame clones, though not all of them. This table holds about 17,000 clones, approximately 62% found once. Time point noted: cycle 4 day 1 (C4D1), after less than 7 weeks of nivolumab. Each patient experienced a relapse that followed autologous stem cell transplantation, and brentuximab vedotin exposure varied. This receptor was taken from a human donor with classical Hodgkin lymphoma. The sample was peripheral blood mononuclear cells (PBMCs), taken before the fourth cycle of nivolumab.

The DNA for the CDR3 is TGTGCCAGTAGTACCGCCTTATTTCTAGCCAAAAACATTCAGTACTTC. This translates into CASSTALFLAKNIQYF. The gene calls are TRBV19 and TRBJ2-4, with D uncertain. V lost 4 bases to trimming and J lost 0 bases, with 13 bases between them. This CDR3 is 16 amino acids long. CDR1 and CDR2 (germline): LNHDA, SQIVND (reference sequence).